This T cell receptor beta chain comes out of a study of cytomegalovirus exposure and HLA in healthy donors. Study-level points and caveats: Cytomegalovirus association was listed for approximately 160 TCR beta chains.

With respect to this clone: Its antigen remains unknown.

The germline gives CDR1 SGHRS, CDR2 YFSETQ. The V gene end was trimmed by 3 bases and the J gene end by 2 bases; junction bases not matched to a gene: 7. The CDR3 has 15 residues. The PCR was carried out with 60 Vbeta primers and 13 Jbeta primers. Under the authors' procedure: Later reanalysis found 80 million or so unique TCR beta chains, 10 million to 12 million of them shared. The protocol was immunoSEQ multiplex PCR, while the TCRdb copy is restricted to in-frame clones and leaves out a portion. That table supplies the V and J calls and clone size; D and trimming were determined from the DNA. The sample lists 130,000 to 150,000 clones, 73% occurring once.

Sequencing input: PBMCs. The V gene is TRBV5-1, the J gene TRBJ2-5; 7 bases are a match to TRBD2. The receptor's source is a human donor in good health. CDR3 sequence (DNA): TGCGCCAGCAGCTCGGCCCTAGCGGATCAAGAGACCCAGTACTTC. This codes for CASSSALADQETQYF.